These T cell receptor beta chains were read from a single sample in a study of persistence of HIV-infected CD4 T cells. Method: immunoSEQ multiplex PCR; TCRdb's copy keeps in-frame clones and lacks some. The sample gives about 9,200 clones, more than 65% of which show up once; more than 1.5% is in the top ten. For these TCRs, the target antigens are not known. The input for sequencing was CD4+ T cells sorted from PBMCs after 18-hour stimulation, taken from a patient who received antiretroviral therapy. Every receptor here comes from an adult woman with HIV who was CMV-seropositive. CDR3s include the opening cysteine and the closing phenylalanine or tryptophan. The D gene is left open where the match is weak. Not all rows give a size; the values are once, few, many and, for expanded clones, a class.

>TRBV30|-|-|TRBJ1-5
CAWSGQVNQPQHF
TGTGCCTGGAGTGGGCAGGTTAATCAGCCCCAGCATTTT
>TRBV3-1/TRBV3-2|TRBD1|-|TRBJ2-1
CATPGTVGNEQFF
TGTGCCACCCCAGGGACAGTCGGCAATGAGCAGTTCTTC
>TRBV12-3/TRBV12-4|-|-|TRBJ1-5
CASRRLVSQPQHF
TGTGCCAGCAGGCGACTCGTTAGTCAGCCCCAGCATTTT
>TRBV18|-|-|TRBJ2-3
CASSPPLGLIATQYF
TGTGCCAGCTCACCACCATTAGGGTTGATAGCTACGCAGTATTTT
>TRBV12-5|-|-|TRBJ1-1
CASGPGLGPASEAFF
TGTGCTAGTGGTCCCGGCCTCGGGCCTGCCAGTGAAGCTTTCTTT
>TRBV21-1|-|-|TRBJ2-7
CASSPRTGRSYEQYF
TGTGCCAGCAGCCCACGGACAGGGCGATCCTACGAGCAGTACTTC
>TRBV6-2/TRBV6-3|-|-|TRBJ2-2
CASSYVSPGELFF
TGTGCCAGCAGTTACGTAAGCCCCGGGGAGCTGTTTTTT
>TRBV29-1|-|-|TRBJ1-2
CSVGQASNNYGYTF
TGCAGCGTTGGACAGGCGAGTAATAACTATGGCTACACCTTC
>TRBV6-1|-|-|TRBJ2-1
CASGEPNYNEQFF
TGTGCCAGTGGGGAGCCAAACTACAATGAGCAGTTCTTC
>TRBV18|-|once|TRBJ1-5
CASSQQGNQPQHF
TGTGCCAGCTCACAACAGGGAAATCAGCCCCAGCATTTT
>TRBV5-6|-|once|TRBJ1-3
CASSLGSRSGNTIYF
TGTGCCAGCAGCTTAGGGTCTCGCTCTGGAAACACCATATATTTT